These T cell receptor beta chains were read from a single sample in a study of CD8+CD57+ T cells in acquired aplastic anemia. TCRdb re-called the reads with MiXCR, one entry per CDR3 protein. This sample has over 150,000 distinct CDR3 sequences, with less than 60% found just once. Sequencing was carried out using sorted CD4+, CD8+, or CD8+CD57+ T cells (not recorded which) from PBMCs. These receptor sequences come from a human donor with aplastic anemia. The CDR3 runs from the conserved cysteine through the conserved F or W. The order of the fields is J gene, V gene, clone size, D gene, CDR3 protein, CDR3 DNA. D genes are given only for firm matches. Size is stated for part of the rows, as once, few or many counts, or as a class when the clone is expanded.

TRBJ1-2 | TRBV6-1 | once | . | CASSPDSGYTF | TGTGCCAGCAGCCCCGACAGTGGCTACACCTTC
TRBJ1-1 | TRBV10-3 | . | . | CASSYSEGLGTEAFF | TGTGCCAGCAGTTACTCAGAGGGGCTGGGCACTGAAGCTTTCTTT
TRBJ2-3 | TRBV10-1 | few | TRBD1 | CVKGARRNTQYF | TGCGTTAAGGGGGCCCGACGAAATACGCAGTATTTT
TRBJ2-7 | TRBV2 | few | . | CASSEAGGAVGEQYF | TGTGCCAGCAGTGAAGCTGGAGGGGCAGTGGGCGAGCAGTACTTC
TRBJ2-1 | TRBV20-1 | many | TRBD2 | CSARGSSGGWEQFF | TGCAGTGCTAGAGGATCTAGCGGGGGATGGGAGCAGTTCTTC
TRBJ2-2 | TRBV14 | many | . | CASSQSVNTGELFF | TGTGCCAGCAGCCAATCAGTAAACACCGGGGAGCTGTTTTTT
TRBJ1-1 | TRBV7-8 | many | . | CASSGGVDMNTEAFF | TGTGCCAGCAGCGGGGGGGTCGACATGAACACTGAAGCTTTCTTT
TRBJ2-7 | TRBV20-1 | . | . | CSAGGRGRYEQYF | TGCAGTGCCGGGGGCAGGGGACGATACGAGCAGTACTTC
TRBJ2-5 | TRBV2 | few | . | CASSAIDQETQYF | TGTGCCAGCAGTGCTATAGATCAAGAGACCCAGTACTTC
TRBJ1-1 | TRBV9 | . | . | CASSVGARLSSMNTEAFF | TGTGCCAGCAGCGTAGGAGCCCGGCTTTCAAGCATGAACACTGAAGCTTTCTTT
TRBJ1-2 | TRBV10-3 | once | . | CAISESRLYGYTF | TGTGCCATCAGTGAGTCTCGACTCTATGGCTACACCTTC
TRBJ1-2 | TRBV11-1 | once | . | CASSLAQGTINYGCTF | TGTGCCAGCAGCTTAGCGCAGGGGACGATTAACTATGGCTGCACCTTC
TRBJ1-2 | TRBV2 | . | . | CASSFGGSYGYTF | TGTGCCAGCAGCTTTGGTGGGAGCTATGGCTACACCTTC
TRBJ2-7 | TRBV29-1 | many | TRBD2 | CSVEGLAGGYEQYF | TGCAGCGTTGAGGGACTAGCGGGGGGGTACGAGCAGTACTTC
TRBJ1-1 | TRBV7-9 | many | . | CASSRALNTEAFF | TGTGCCAGCAGCCGTGCCCTGAACACTGAAGCTTTCTTT
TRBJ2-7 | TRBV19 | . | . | CASSNVRDYYEQYF | TGTGCCAGTAGTAACGTCAGAGATTACTACGAGCAGTACTTC
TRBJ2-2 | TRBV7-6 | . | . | CASSVGLAAGYTGELFF | TGTGCCAGCAGCGTAGGATTAGCGGCAGGGTACACCGGGGAGCTGTTTTTT
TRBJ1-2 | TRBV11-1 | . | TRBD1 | CASSLDYQGGYYGYTF | TGTGCCAGCAGCTTAGATTACCAGGGGGGATACTATGGCTACACCTTC
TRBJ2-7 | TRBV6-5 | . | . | CASSYVNSDEQYF | TGTGCCAGCAGTTACGTCAATAGCGACGAGCAGTACTTC
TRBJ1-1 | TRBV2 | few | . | CASSEDRASNTEAFF | TGTGCCAGCAGTGAAGACAGGGCATCGAACACTGAAGCTTTCTTT
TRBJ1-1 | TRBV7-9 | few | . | CASSLKLAASTEEAFF | TGTGCCAGCAGCTTAAAATTAGCAGCGTCGACCGAGGAAGCTTTCTTT
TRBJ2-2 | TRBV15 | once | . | CATGQTNTGELFF | TGTGCCACCGGGCAGACGAACACCGGGGAGCTGTTTTTT
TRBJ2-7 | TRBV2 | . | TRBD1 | CASSGQGGSYEQYF | TGTGCCAGCAGTGGACAGGGGGGGTCCTACGAGCAGTACTTC
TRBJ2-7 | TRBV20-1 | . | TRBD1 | CSASPGTGVDEQYF | TGCAGTGCTAGTCCCGGGACAGGGGTCGACGAGCAGTACTTC
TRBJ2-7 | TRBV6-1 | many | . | CASSSHYEQYF | TGTGCCAGCAGCTCTCACTACGAGCAGTACTTC
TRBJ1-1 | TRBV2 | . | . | CASSWVNTEAFF | TGTGCCAGCAGTTGGGTGAACACTGAAGCTTTCTTT
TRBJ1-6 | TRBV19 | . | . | CASQDLGASYNSPLHF | TGTGCCAGCCAAGACTTAGGGGCCTCCTATAATTCACCCCTCCACTTT
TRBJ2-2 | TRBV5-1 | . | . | CASSSFTRIDSGELFF | TGCGCCAGCAGCTCTTTCACTAGGATCGACTCCGGGGAGCTGTTTTTT
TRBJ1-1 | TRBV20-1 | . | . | CSARESQASTEAFF | TGCAGTGCTAGAGAGTCACAGGCAAGCACTGAAGCTTTCTTT
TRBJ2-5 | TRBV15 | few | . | CATSRDLGGETQYF | TGTGCCACCAGCAGAGATCTGGGCGGTGAGACCCAGTACTTC
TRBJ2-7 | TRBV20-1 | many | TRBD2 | CSARDRRREYEQYF | TGCAGTGCTAGAGATCGGCGGCGGGAGTATGAGCAGTACTTC
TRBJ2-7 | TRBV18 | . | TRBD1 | CASSRGTGDTYEQYF | TGTGCCAGCTCGCGCGGGACAGGGGATACCTACGAGCAGTACTTC
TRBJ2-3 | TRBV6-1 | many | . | CASTPRGATDTQYF | TGTGCCAGCACCCCCCGTGGAGCCACAGATACGCAGTATTTT
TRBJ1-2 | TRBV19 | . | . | CASTTEAGYNYGYTF | TGTGCCAGTACCACAGAGGCGGGGTATAACTATGGCTACACCTTC
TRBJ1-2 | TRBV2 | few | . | CASRGDAGYGYTF | TGTGCCAGCAGGGGAGATGCCGGCTATGGCTACACCTTC
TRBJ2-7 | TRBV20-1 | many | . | CSARDKAYEQYF | TGCAGTGCAAGGGACAAAGCCTACGAGCAGTACTTC
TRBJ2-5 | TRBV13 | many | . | CASSLVATGTLYQETQYF | TGTGCCAGCAGCTTAGTGGCCACAGGGACACTGTACCAAGAGACCCAGTACTTC
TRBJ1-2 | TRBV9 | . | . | CASSVASPDYGYTF | TGTGCCAGCAGCGTAGCATCCCCAGACTATGGCTACACCTTC
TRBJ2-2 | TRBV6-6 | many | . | CASSQSERGRLRELFF | TGTGCCAGCAGCCAAAGTGAAAGGGGCCGTCTCCGGGAGCTGTTTTTT
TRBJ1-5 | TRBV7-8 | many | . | CASSLGIGGGQPQHF | TGTGCCAGCAGCTTAGGAATAGGGGGAGGTCAGCCCCAGCATTTT
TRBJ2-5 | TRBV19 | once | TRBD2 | CASSLGGVETRYF | TGTGCCAGCAGTCTTGGGGGGGTGGAGACCCGGTACTTC
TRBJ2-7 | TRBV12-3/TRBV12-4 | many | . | CASSLAGTLAYEQYF | TGTGCCAGCAGTTTAGCAGGGACATTAGCCTACGAGCAGTACTTC
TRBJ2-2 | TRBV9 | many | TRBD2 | CASSVELAGIGELFF | TGTGCCAGCAGCGTAGAGCTAGCGGGGATCGGGGAGCTGTTTTTT
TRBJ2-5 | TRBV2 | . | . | CASSLSFQETQYF | TGTGCCAGCAGTTTATCGTTCCAAGAGACCCAGTACTTC
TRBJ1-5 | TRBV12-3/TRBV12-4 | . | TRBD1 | CASSSRDRVNQPQHF | TGTGCCAGCAGTTCACGGGACAGGGTCAATCAGCCCCAGCATTTT
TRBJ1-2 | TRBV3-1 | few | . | CASSQDRRSQQGYTF | TGTGCCAGCAGCCAAGATCGCCGGTCCCAGCAGGGCTACACCTTC
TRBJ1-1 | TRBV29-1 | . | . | CSARGGGGKTEAFF | TGCAGCGCCCGAGGAGGGGGAGGAAAGACTGAAGCTTTCTTT
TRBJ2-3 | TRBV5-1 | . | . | CASREQTDTQYF | TGCGCCAGCAGAGAACAGACAGATACGCAGTATTTT
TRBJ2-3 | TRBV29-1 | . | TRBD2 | CSVDGLAGGTDTQYF | TGCAGCGTTGATGGACTAGCGGGGGGCACAGATACGCAGTATTTT
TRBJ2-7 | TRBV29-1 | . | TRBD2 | CSAAGTSNEQYF | TGCAGCGCGGCCGGGACTAGCAACGAGCAGTACTTC
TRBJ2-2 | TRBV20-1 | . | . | CSARKGTGVAGELFF | TGCAGTGCTAGGAAGGGAACGGGGGTGGCCGGGGAGCTGTTTTTT
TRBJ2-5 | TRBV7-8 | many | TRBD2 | CASSPGLAGAGEAQYF | TGTGCCAGCAGCCCAGGACTAGCGGGCGCCGGGGAGGCCCAGTACTTC
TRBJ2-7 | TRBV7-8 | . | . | CASSLGVSEQYF | TGTGCCAGCAGCTTAGGGGTATCCGAGCAGTACTTC
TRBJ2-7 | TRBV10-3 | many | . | CAISESGRAYEQYF | TGTGCCATCAGTGAGTCGGGCAGAGCCTACGAGCAGTACTTC
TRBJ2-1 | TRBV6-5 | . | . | CASSYMNGYNEQFF | TGTGCCAGCAGTTACATGAACGGCTACAATGAGCAGTTCTTC
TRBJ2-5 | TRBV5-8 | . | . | CASSLGDTEGLYETQYF | TGTGCCAGCAGCTTGGGGGACACAGAAGGGCTATACGAGACCCAGTACTTC
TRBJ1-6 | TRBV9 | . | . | CASSVANFGSPLHF | TGTGCCAGCAGCGTAGCTAACTTTGGGTCACCCCTCCACTTT
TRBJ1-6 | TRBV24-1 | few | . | CATSDGTRDNSPLHF | TGTGCCACCAGTGACGGTACACGCGATAATTCACCCCTCCACTTT